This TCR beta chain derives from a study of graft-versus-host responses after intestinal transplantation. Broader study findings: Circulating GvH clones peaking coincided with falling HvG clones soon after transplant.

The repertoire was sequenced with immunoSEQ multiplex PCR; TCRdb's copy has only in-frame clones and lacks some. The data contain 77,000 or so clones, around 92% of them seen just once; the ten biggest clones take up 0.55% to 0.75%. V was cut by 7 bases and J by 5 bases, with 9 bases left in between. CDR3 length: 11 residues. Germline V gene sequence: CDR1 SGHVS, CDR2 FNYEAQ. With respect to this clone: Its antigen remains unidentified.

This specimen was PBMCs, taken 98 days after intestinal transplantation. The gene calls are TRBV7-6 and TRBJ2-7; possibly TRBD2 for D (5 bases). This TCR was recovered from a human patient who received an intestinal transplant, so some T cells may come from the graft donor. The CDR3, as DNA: TGTGCCAGCACCTTTAGCGACGAGCAGTACTTC. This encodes CASTFSDEQYF.